A single T cell receptor (beta chain) is shown here with its context. The conserved phenylalanine or tryptophan is not found at the CDR3 terminus, so this likely reflects a read error. The library came from three nested PCR rounds adapted from ARM-PCR protocols. TCRdb itself ran the multiplex PCR reads through MiXCR, one entry per CDR3 protein. The table shows roughly 93,000 distinct CDR3 sequences, with about 67% occurring only once. The length of the CDR3 is 14 residues. Deletions cut 5 bases from V and 7 bases from J, with 17 bases between. Germline assignment: CDR1 SGHVS and CDR2 FQNEAQ. The data belong to a study of tumor and adjacent non-tumor tissue in lung cancer. The template was RNA from unsorted bulk tissue. Donors were chemotherapy-naive, newly diagnosed lung cancer surgical patients in China, August–late 2014.

This rearrangement joins TRBV7-8 to TRBJ1-1; tentatively, D is TRBD1 (6 bases). Material: lung tumor tissue. The origin of this receptor is a man in his fifties or sixties with non-small cell lung cancer. The CDR3 protein is CASSPQRGYSEAFL. The CDR3 bases are TGTGCCAGCAGCCCCCAGAGGGGGTATAGTGAAGCTTTCCTT.